This TCR beta chain was sequenced during a study of immune evolution from preneoplasia to lung adenocarcinoma listed by TCRdb under 2021. Regarding the research as a whole: HLA loss of heterozygosity was seen in roughly 6.6%, 14% and 36% of AIS, MIA and ADC lesions, and in no AAH lesions. The study combined immune gene expression, TCR sequencing and multiplex immunofluorescence to profile immune contexture across lung adenocarcinoma precursors and invasive adenocarcinoma. Resected precursor lesions (AAH, AIS, MIA) and invasive adenocarcinomas were compared against paired morphologically normal lung tissue. Sample size was based on specimen availability rather than a prior power calculation. The immune data were combined with whole exome sequencing and methylation data from the same cohort of nodules. The overall cohort was made up of a few dozen patients with pulmonary nodules who had surgical resection. The TCR sequencing data were obtained from around 46 patients. According to the study, around 100 samples were used for TCR sequencing. Class I HLA alleles were inferred from exome data with POLYSOLVER, and allele-specific HLA loss was detected with LOHHLA. Overall study results and their limits: Normal lung had the highest top T cell clone frequencies, which appeared to decline progressively from AAH through AIS, MIA and invasive adenocarcinoma. The highest clonality was observed in normal lung, whereas higher T cell density and diversity but lower clonality appeared to be present in later-stage lesions. All patients were from Japan and China, so applicability to Western populations was uncertain. The findings rested on association rather than direct causation, and larger cohorts with long-term follow-up and longitudinal biopsies were considered necessary. KRAS-mutant nodules showed the highest T cell clonality compared with EGFR-mutant or double wild-type lesions.

Comment on this clone: Its cognate antigen has yet to be identified. No much larger clone exists at a distance of one base, and base qualities are not known.

The patients had resection in Japan or China between 2014 and 2017. Histologic diagnosis of each case was confirmed independently by two lung cancer pathologists on H&E slides. Premalignant or tumor cells were enriched for nucleic acid extraction by macro-dissection performed after pathologic assessment. DNA was isolated from FFPE tissue using the AllPrep DNA/RNA FFPE Kit. CDR1 and CDR2, looked up from the germline V gene, are SQVTM and ANQGSEA. CDR3 length: 14 amino acids, cysteine to phenylalanine. The only DNA kept is the CDR3, 42 bases in frame from the first base. V is pruned by 7 bases and J by 5 bases, leaving 13 bases of the junction without a gene match. TCR beta CDR3 regions were sequenced from DNA using the immunoSEQ hsTCRbeta Kit. In the original analysis: The ImmunoSEQ Analyzer was used to analyse the TCR sequencing data. T cell clonality was defined as 1 minus Pielou's evenness computed on productive rearrangements. To measure T cell diversity, the inverse Simpson index was applied to productive templates. T cell density was defined as TCR beta template counts normalized to usable DNA, with usable DNA estimated by amplification and sequencing of housekeeping genes. Two-sided Kruskal-Wallis tests were used to compare TCR metrics between histologic stages. TCRdb provides this immuneACCESS table in a form limited to in-frame rearrangements. Some clones are lacking; in checked studies, under half of them reflect an unresolved V gene, and why the rest are absent is not known. D and trimming were read from the DNA, whereas the V and J calls and clone size are those reported in that table. Within this sample are 10,000 or so clones, with 82% of them counted one time only. The ten largest account for 1.7% of the sample.

The sequencing sample was made of FFPE minimally invasive lung adenocarcinoma tissue. The cell subset or site label here, explained by the study, means: micro-invasive lung adenocarcinoma (MIA). The origin of this receptor is a person aged 70 to 85 with lung adenocarcinoma. The rearrangement combines TRBV29-1 with TRBJ2-7, with TRBD1 matching 8 junction bases. The CDR3 is CSAGQGIGRDEQYF. In nucleotides, the sequence is TGCAGCGCAGGACAGGGAATCGGGCGCGACGAGCAGTACTTC.